These 32 T cell receptor beta chains originate from one sample sequenced in a study of blood T cells in healthy people across ages. Alongside a J-beta primer mix, a sample-barcoded 5' primer served in a second PCR lasting about 7 to 11 cycles. TCRdb reanalysed the 5' RACE reads using MiXCR and keeps one entry per CDR3 protein. The sample lists approximately 800,000 distinct CDR3 sequences, about 62% occurring once. Sequencing used blood. The origin of the receptors is a man aged 30 to 39 in good health.

This clonotype came up a few times. This chain connects TRBV12-3 or TRBV12-4 to TRBJ1-2, with a weak D call TRBD1 (5 bases). The CDR3 contains 12 residues. V was pared by 7 bases and J by 9 bases, with 15 bases between. This chain's CDR3 is CASTGTGESYTF. The CDR3 DNA reads as TGTGCCAGCACCGGGACGGGAGAGAGCTACACCTTC.

J is TRBJ2-1 and V is TRBV4-2; TRBD1 agrees at 8 bases. Germline loops: CDR1 LGHNA, CDR2 YNFKEQ. The length of the CDR3 is 15 residues. V shed 4 bases and J 7 bases; nucleotides not matched to a gene: 9. The CDR3 nucleotides are TGTGCCAGCAGCCCGGGACAGGAATTGGAGAATGAGCAGTTCTTC. It encodes CASSPGQELENEQFF.

CDR3 in DNA: TGTGCCAGCAGGGGGACAGGGCGCCACGAGCAGTACTTC. Protein sequence: CASRGTGRHEQYF. The chain carries TRBV28 and TRBJ2-7; 9 bases map to TRBD1. The CDR3 is made up of 13 amino acids. The V gene end was trimmed by 6 bases and the J gene end by 5 bases; junction bases not matched to a gene: 5. In germline, CDR1 is MDHEN, CDR2 SYDVKM.

In regard to this clonotype: The junction does not match germline at one end; this may be a read error. The gene calls are TRBV6-5 and TRBJ2-1; tentatively, D is TRBD1 or TRBD2 (5 bases each). The length of the CDR3 is 15 residues. CDR1 and CDR2 from the germline V gene are MNHEY and SVGAGI. The CDR3 is CTSTPPRGRGNEQFF. For the CDR3, the DNA is TGTACCAGCACTCCTCCGAGGGGACGAGGGAATGAGCAGTTCTTC.

The rearrangement joins TRBV7-2 to TRBJ2-7; the match to TRBD1 covers 7 bases. The CDR3 spans 15 residues. After removal of 5 bases from V and 3 bases from J, the junction contained 10 bases not matched to a gene. Looked up from germline, CDR1 is SGHTA and CDR2 is FQGNSA. CDR3 sequence (DNA): TGTGCCAGCAGCCGCCGGTCCGGGACAGTCTACGAGCAGTACTTC. It translates to CASSRRSGTVYEQYF.

The chain joins TRBV7-2 to TRBJ2-1, with 10 bases lining up with TRBD2. CDR3 size: 16 residues. V dropped 3 bases and J dropped 3; count of bases not matched to a gene: 5. Germline loops: CDR1 SGHTA, CDR2 FQGNSA. This chain's CDR3 is CASSFLAGAFYNEQFF. CDR3 sequence (DNA): TGTGCCAGCAGCTTTCTAGCGGGGGCCTTCTACAATGAGCAGTTCTTC.

V is TRBV29-1 and J is TRBJ1-1; 7 bases match TRBD1. J lost 1 base, V lost 4 bases, and 3 bases had no gene match. This CDR3 spans 13 amino acids. Per the germline V gene, CDR1 is SQVTM and CDR2 is ANQGSEA. The CDR3 loop reads CSVGGGGNTEAFF. The CDR3 bases are TGCAGCGTTGGAGGGGGCGGGAACACTGAAGCTTTCTTT.

The chain recombines TRBV9 with TRBJ2-5; 9 bases agree with TRBD2. The CDR3 is 16 residues long. CDR1 is SGDLS and CDR2 is YYNGEE in the germline V gene. The trim removed 4 bases at V and 0 bases at J, leaving 7 bases unmatched. CDR3: CASSTGTSPYQETQYF. Here the CDR3 DNA reads TGTGCCAGCAGCACAGGGACTAGCCCCTACCAAGAGACCCAGTACTTC.

The V call is TRBV6-5, the J call TRBJ1-2; TRBD1 is a possible D gene (6 bases). V gave up 0 bases and J gave up 8 bases, with 13 bases separating them. The germline CDR1 and CDR2 sequences are MNHEY and SVGAGI. This CDR3 has 14 residues. The CDR3 spells CASSYSQGLDGYTF. The CDR3 nucleotides read TGTGCCAGCAGTTACTCGCAGGGGCTTGACGGCTACACCTTC.

The CDR3 sequence is CASSQGSGMNTEAFF. DNA of the CDR3: TGCGCCAGCAGCCAAGGTTCAGGGATGAACACTGAAGCTTTCTTT. The chain joins TRBV4-1 to TRBJ1-1, with D perhaps TRBD1 (5 bases). V was cut by 1 base and J by 0 bases, with 9 bases left in between. The CDR3 has 15 residues. Germline V gives CDR1 MGHRA, CDR2 YSYEKL.

This clonotype was found a few times. CDR3 nucleotides: TGTGCCAGCAGGAGTAGTGGAGGGGGGGACGATACGCAGTATTTT. Residues: CASRSSGGGDDTQYF. The genes are TRBV9 and TRBJ2-3, with a weak D call TRBD2 (7 bases). This CDR3 is built from 15 residues. Trimming took off 5 bases at V and 6 bases at J, with 19 bases between the two ends. Germline-derived CDR1 and CDR2 are SGDLS and YYNGEE.

This clonotype appeared a few times. The chain joins TRBV29-1 to TRBJ1-1, with D perhaps TRBD1 (5 bases). V shed 2 bases and J shed 5 bases, with 15 bases lying between them. The CDR3 extends over 14 amino acids. In germline, CDR1 is SQVTM, CDR2 ANQGSEA. The CDR3 sequence is CSVEQGPVGTEAFF. CDR3 DNA: TGCAGCGTTGAACAGGGTCCCGTAGGGACTGAAGCTTTCTTT. Full variable domain (remainder filled in from reference TRBV29-1 and TRBJ1-1): SAVISQKPSRDICQRGTSLTIQCQVDSQVTMMFWYRQQPGQSLTLIATANQGSEATYESGFVIDKFPISRPNLTFSTLTVSNMSPEDSSIYLCSVEQGPVGTEAFFGQGTRLTVV.

V is TRBV12-3 or TRBV12-4 and J is TRBJ1-5, with a tentative D call TRBD1 (5 bases). V lost 5 bases and J 0 bases, leaving 11 bases between the germline ends. This CDR3 is built from 15 residues. CDR3 residues: CASSLMDISNQPQHF. DNA of the CDR3: TGTGCCAGCAGTCTAATGGACATTAGCAATCAGCCCCAGCATTTT.

This chain connects TRBV12-3 or TRBV12-4 to TRBJ2-3; D remains unclear. V lost 6 bases and J lost 7, with 11 bases in between. The CDR3 length is 12 residues. This CDR3 reads CASSPETNTQYF. The CDR3 nucleotides are TGTGCCAGCAGCCCCGAAACGAATACGCAGTATTTT.

The chain uses TRBV15 and TRBJ2-7; D is ambiguous. Trimming pared 0 bases from V and 1 base from J, leaving 7 bases between. CDR3 length equals 14 residues. The V gene's germline CDR1 is LNHNV and CDR2 YYDKDF (reference sequence). The CDR3 bases are TGTGCCACCAGCAGAGAGGGGTTATCCTACGAGCAGTACTTC. It yields the protein CATSREGLSYEQYF.

The chain carries TRBV7-8 and TRBJ1-6, with 10 bases lining up with TRBD1. Germline CDR1 SGHVS, CDR2 FQNEAQ. Trimming took 5 bases from V and 3 from J; bases not matched to a gene: 4. This CDR3 has 16 residues. The CDR3 DNA reads TGTGCCAGCAGCGGGGGACAGGGGATCTATAATTCACCCCTCCACTTT. This encodes CASSGGQGIYNSPLHF. Based on the CDR3 plus reference TRBV7-8 and TRBJ1-6, the full variable domain is GAGVSQSPRYKVAKRGQDVALRCDPISGHVSLFWYQQALGQGPEFLTYFQNEAQLDKSGLPSDRFFAERPEGSVSTLKIQRTQQEDSAVYLCASSGGQGIYNSPLHFGNGTRLTVT.

The chain recombines TRBV6-5 with TRBJ2-4; TRBD2 agrees at 10 bases. The J call may be incorrect, as the DNA end agrees better with TRBJ2-5. Germline V gene data show CDR1 as MNHEY and CDR2 as SVGAGI. The CDR3 sequence is 16 residues long. Written as DNA, the CDR3 is TGTGCCAGCACCCTAGCGGGGGCCGGATTACAAGAGACCCAGTACTTC. Translated, it gives CASTLAGAGLQETQYF.

The J gene is TRBJ2-4, the V gene TRBV2; 11 bases are a match to TRBD1. The tail of the sequence fits TRBJ2-7 better, so the J call may be wrong. Germline CDR1 SNHLY, CDR2 FYNNEI. There are 18 residues in the CDR3. The CDR3 loop is CASIPTSGQGARVDEQYF. The CDR3, as DNA: TGTGCCAGCATCCCTACGTCCGGACAGGGGGCGCGTGTTGACGAGCAGTACTTC.

V and J are TRBV18 and TRBJ2-5; D gene ambiguous. This CDR3 contains 14 residues. CDR1 KGHSH and CDR2 LQKENI come from the germline V gene. Trimming removed 1 base at V and 5 bases at J, with 11 bases between. The CDR3 DNA reads TGTGCCAGCTCACCACAGGTGTCCCGGGAGACCCAGTACTTC. Translation gives CASSPQVSRETQYF.

The CDR3 loop reads CAISDPGLSRETQYF. Written as DNA, the CDR3 is TGTGCCATCAGTGACCCAGGGCTCAGCAGGGAGACCCAGTACTTC. The gene calls are TRBV10-3 and TRBJ2-5; maybe TRBD1 (5 bases). The CDR3 totals 15 residues. Trimming removed 3 bases at V and 5 bases at J, with 16 bases between. CDR1 and CDR2 (germline): ENHRY, SYGVKD.

CDR3 sequence: CASSAFGGDQPQHF. Written as DNA, the CDR3 is TGTGCCAGCAGCGCTTTTGGGGGCGATCAGCCCCAGCATTTT. The J gene is TRBJ1-5, the V gene TRBV25-1; perhaps TRBD1 as D (6 bases). Germline values: CDR1 MGHDK, CDR2 SYGVNS. V was trimmed by 6 bases and J by 5 bases, leaving 14 bases between them. The CDR3 contains 14 residues. The full variable domain, rest sourced from reference TRBV25-1 and TRBJ1-5, is EADIYQTPRYLVIGTGKKITLECSQTMGHDKMYWYQQDPGMELHLIHYSYGVNSTEKGDLSSESTVSRIRTEHFPLTLESARPSHTSQYLCASSAFGGDQPQHFGDGTRLSIL.

V gene TRBV4-2 combines with J gene TRBJ2-3; D may match TRBD1 or TRBD2 (5 bases each). Germline values: CDR1 LGHNA, CDR2 YNFKEQ. There are 15 residues in the CDR3. V lost 5 bases and J 6 bases, leaving 18 bases between the germline ends. The CDR3 loop reads CASSSRGGPGDTQYF. DNA of the CDR3: TGTGCCAGCAGCTCACGGGGCGGACCTGGGGATACGCAGTATTTT.

The chain links TRBV20-1 to TRBJ1-2; TRBD1 agrees at 7 bases. This CDR3 spans 13 amino acids. From germline, CDR1 is DFQATT and CDR2 SNEGSKA (reference sequence). V gave up 6 bases and J gave up 4 bases; unmatched junction bases: 8. The CDR3 nucleotides are TGCAGTGCAAGACAGGGCAATTCCTATGGCTACACCTTC. Its translation is CSARQGNSYGYTF.

The CDR3: CASSNWAGQNLAKNIQYF. The CDR3 DNA sequence: TGTGCCAGCAGCAATTGGGCTGGGCAAAATCTAGCCAAAAACATTCAGTACTTC. The chain is built from TRBV21-1 and TRBJ2-4. TRBV21-1 is a pseudogene. The CDR3 is 18 amino acids.

The chain combines TRBV28 with TRBJ1-6, with D perhaps matching TRBD1 (6 bases). The CDR3 has 14 residues. The V end lost 2 bases, the J end lost 9 bases, and 11 bases lay between the germline ends. The germline V gene encodes CDR1 MDHEN and CDR2 SYDVKM. CDR3 loop: CASSLTVRGSPLHF. The CDR3 nucleotides read TGTGCCAGCAGTTTAACGGTCAGGGGTTCACCCCTCCACTTT.

The chain employs TRBV29-1 and TRBJ1-5, with D perhaps TRBD1 (6 bases). V lost 5 bases to trimming and J lost 6 bases, with 14 bases between them. Looked up from germline, CDR1 is SQVTM and CDR2 is ANQGSEA. CDR3 length equals 13 residues. The CDR3 coding sequence is TGCAGCGTTCGGGTGGGGGGGGCTCAGCCCCAGCATTTT. Translation: CSVRVGGAQPQHF. The full variable domain, rest sourced from reference TRBV29-1 and TRBJ1-5, is SAVISQKPSRDICQRGTSLTIQCQVDSQVTMMFWYRQQPGQSLTLIATANQGSEATYESGFVIDKFPISRPNLTFSTLTVSNMSPEDSSIYLCSVRVGGAQPQHFGDGTRLSIL.

J is TRBJ1-5 and V is TRBV12-3 or TRBV12-4, with a possible D match to TRBD1 (5 bases). This CDR3 comprises 15 residues. Trimming took off 6 bases at V and 5 bases at J, with 17 bases between the two ends. CDR3: CASSFLGTEHQPQHF. In DNA form, the CDR3 reads TGTGCCAGCAGCTTCCTTGGGACCGAGCATCAGCCCCAGCATTTT.

This clonotype was counted a few times. Its ends do not fully match the called genes, so a read error is possible. This chain connects TRBV5-1 to TRBJ2-1; 9 bases are shared with TRBD1. The germline CDR1 and CDR2 sequences are SGHRS and YFSETQ. CDR3 size: 14 residues. CDR3 nucleotides: TGTGCCAGCAGCTTGGGACAGGGTGGGAATGAGCAGTTCTTC. Residues: CASSLGQGGNEQFF.

CDR3 sequence reads: CASSSYVQGRNEQFF. The CDR3 DNA follows: TGTGCCAGCAGCTCGTACGTACAGGGGCGGAATGAGCAGTTCTTC. The rearrangement uses TRBV7-2 and TRBJ2-1; TRBD1 agrees at 7 bases. The J segment lost 7 bases and the V segment lost 4 bases, leaving 10 bases of the junction unmatched. Germline V gene lookup returns CDR1 SGHTA and CDR2 FQGNSA. CDR3 length: 15 amino acids.

The CDR3 DNA sequence: TGCAGCGTAACGGGGAGGAGCTCCTACAATGAGCAGTTCTTC. This codes for CSVTGRSSYNEQFF. The rearrangement joins TRBV29-1 to TRBJ2-1, with TRBD2 as a possible D gene (6 bases). V lost 6 bases, J lost 0 bases, and 12 bases lay in between. The CDR3 totals 14 residues. Germline CDR1 SQVTM, CDR2 ANQGSEA.

The rearrangement joins TRBV2 to TRBJ2-5, with D possibly being TRBD1 or TRBD2 (5 bases each). Germline CDR1 reads SNHLY; CDR2 reads FYNNEI. This CDR3 has 16 amino acids. V was clipped by 8 bases and J by 1 base, with 20 bases between them. The CDR3 sequence: CASCTDFPGPQETQYF. For the CDR3, the DNA is TGTGCCAGCTGTACTGATTTTCCGGGACCCCAAGAGACCCAGTACTTC. The full variable domain, completed using reference TRBV2 and TRBJ2-5, is EPEVTQTPSHQVTQMGQEVILRCVPISNHLYFYWYRQILGQKVEFLVSFYNNEISEKSEIFDDQFSVERPDGSNFTLKIRSTKLEDSAMYFCASCTDFPGPQETQYFGPGTRLLVL.

This clonotype occurred a few times. The chain recombines TRBV13 with TRBJ2-7; the D is unclear. Judging by the DNA end, TRBJ2-5 fits better; the J call may be wrong. The CDR3 sequence is 12 residues long. The germline V gene has CDR1 PRHDT and CDR2 FYEKMQ (reference sequence). CDR3 loop: CASARSRETQYF. DNA of the CDR3: TGTGCCAGCGCTAGATCCAGGGAGACCCAGTACTTC.